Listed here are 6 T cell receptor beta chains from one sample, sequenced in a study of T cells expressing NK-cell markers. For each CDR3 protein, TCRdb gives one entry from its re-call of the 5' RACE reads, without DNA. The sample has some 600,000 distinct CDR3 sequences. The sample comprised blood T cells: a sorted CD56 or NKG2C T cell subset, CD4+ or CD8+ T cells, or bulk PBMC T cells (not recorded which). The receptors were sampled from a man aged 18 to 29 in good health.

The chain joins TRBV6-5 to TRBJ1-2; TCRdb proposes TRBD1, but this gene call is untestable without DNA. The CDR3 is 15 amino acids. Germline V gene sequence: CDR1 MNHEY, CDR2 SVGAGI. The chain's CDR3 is CASSLDRGADYGYTF.

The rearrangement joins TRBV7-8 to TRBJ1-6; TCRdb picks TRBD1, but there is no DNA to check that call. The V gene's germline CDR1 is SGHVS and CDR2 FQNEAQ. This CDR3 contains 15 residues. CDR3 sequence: CASSTTGTNNSPLHF.

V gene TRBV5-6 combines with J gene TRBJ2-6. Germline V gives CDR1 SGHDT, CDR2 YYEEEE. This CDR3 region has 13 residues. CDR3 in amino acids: CASSLFSSNVLTF.

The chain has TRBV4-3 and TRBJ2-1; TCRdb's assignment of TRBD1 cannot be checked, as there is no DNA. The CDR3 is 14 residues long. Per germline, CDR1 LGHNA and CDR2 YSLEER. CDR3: CASSPRMGAQRSFF.

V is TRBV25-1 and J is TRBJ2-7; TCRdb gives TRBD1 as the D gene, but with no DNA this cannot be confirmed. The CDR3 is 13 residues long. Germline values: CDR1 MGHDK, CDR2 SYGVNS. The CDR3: CASAVALSYEQYF.

This CDR3 reads CAISEWEGQIPYEQYF. The chain links TRBV10-3 to TRBJ2-7; the TCRdb D gene call, TRBD2, has no DNA to confirm it. The CDR3 spans 16 residues. CDR1 ENHRY and CDR2 SYGVKD come from the germline V gene.